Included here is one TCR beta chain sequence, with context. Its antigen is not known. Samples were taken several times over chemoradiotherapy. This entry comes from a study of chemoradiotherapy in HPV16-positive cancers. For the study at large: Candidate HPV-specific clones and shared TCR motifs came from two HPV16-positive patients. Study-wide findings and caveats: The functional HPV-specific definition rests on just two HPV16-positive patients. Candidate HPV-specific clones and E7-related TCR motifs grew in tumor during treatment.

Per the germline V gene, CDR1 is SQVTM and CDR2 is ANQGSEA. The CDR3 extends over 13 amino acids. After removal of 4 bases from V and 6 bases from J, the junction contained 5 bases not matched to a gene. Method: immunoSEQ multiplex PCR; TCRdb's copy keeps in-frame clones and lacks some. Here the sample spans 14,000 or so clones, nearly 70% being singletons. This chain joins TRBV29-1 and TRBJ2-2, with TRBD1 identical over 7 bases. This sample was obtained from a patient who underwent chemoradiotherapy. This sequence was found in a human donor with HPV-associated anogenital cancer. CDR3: CSVGEGGPGELFF. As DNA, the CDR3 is TGCAGCGTTGGGGAAGGGGGCCCCGGGGAGCTGTTTTTT.